This T cell receptor beta chain was found in a study of blood T cell repertoires in COVID-19. About the research overall: The analysed material was cDNA or gDNA that came from T cells, B-cell-depleted T cells, or PBMCs.

This CDR3 has 15 residues. V was trimmed by 1 base and J by 2 bases, leaving 9 bases between them. Per the germline V gene, CDR1 is SGHVS and CDR2 is FQNEAQ. The data were produced by immunoSEQ multiplex PCR, yet TCRdb's version contains in-frame clones alone and is incomplete. Among around 260,000 clones listed, approximately 86% were seen once. The receptor was derived from a young man with active or convalescent COVID-19. Sequencing was performed on peripheral blood. The chain links TRBV7-8 to TRBJ1-3; tentatively, D is TRBD1 (5 bases). CDR3 amino acids: CASSLGSGPGNTIYF. CDR3 DNA sequence: TGTGCCAGCAGCTTAGGGTCAGGGCCTGGAAACACCATATATTTT.